This TCR beta chain came from a study of radiotherapy plus CTLA-4 blockade in lung cancer. Study in general: In approximately 17% of patients, objective responses were seen; 30% to 35% had disease control.

This clone was detected only a few times. Its antigen is unknown. Data came from immunoSEQ multiplex PCR; TCRdb stores just in-frame clones and leaves some out. This sample has some 41,000 clones, with around 70% found just once. Overall study findings and caveats: How blood T cell clones changed early, along with interferon-beta, reportedly forecast response best. Subsequent to radiotherapy plus ipilimumab, tumor-derived TCR clones underwent expansion in blood.

Receiving focal radiation plus CTLA-4 blockade with ipilimumab were patients who had chemo-refractory metastatic non-small-cell lung cancer. The ends lost 0 bases at V and 4 bases at J; junction bases unmatched: 6. This CDR3 is built from 16 residues. Germline lookup yields CDR1 MNHEY and CDR2 SVGAGI. Here the sequenced sample was peripheral blood, taken from a patient treated with radiotherapy plus ipilimumab. This TCR was recovered from a human donor with non-small cell lung cancer who had a partial response to radiotherapy plus ipilimumab. The chain couples TRBV6-5 to TRBJ2-1, with TRBD2 matching 7 bases. The CDR3 is CASSYSGGRGYNEQFF. The CDR3 region has the DNA TGTGCCAGCAGTTACTCGGGTGGGAGGGGATACAATGAGCAGTTCTTC.